This is a list of T cell receptor beta chains from one sample in a study of cytomegalovirus exposure and HLA in healthy donors. The method was immunoSEQ multiplex PCR; TCRdb's version includes in-frame clones alone and lacks a portion of them. This table has some 150,000 clones, around nine tenths appearing once. Specimen: PBMCs. Every receptor here comes from a woman aged 25 to 45 in good health and CMV-seronegative. Each CDR3 is given with its conserved first and last residue. Each record gives: J gene, V gene, clone size, CDR3 length, CDR3 protein. The size field is filled for only some rows; it gives once, few, many or a size class.

j_call: TRBJ1-1; v_call: TRBV6-5; clone_size: .; cdr3_length: 13; cdr3_aa: CASSYEGNTEAFF
j_call: TRBJ1-1; v_call: TRBV7-2; clone_size: few; cdr3_length: 13; cdr3_aa: CASSLRGSPEAFF
j_call: TRBJ1-2; v_call: TRBV7-2; clone_size: .; cdr3_length: 16; cdr3_aa: CASSLDPGQGNYGYTF
j_call: TRBJ1-1; v_call: TRBV4-1; clone_size: .; cdr3_length: 16; cdr3_aa: CASSQDKSFMNTEAFF
j_call: TRBJ2-3; v_call: TRBV6-6; clone_size: .; cdr3_length: 15; cdr3_aa: CASSLTSGGTDTQYF
j_call: TRBJ2-5; v_call: TRBV29-1; clone_size: .; cdr3_length: 12; cdr3_aa: CSVGGQGETQYF
j_call: TRBJ1-4; v_call: TRBV28; clone_size: .; cdr3_length: 19; cdr3_aa: CASSFVAGQGVTTNEKLFF
j_call: TRBJ1-5; v_call: TRBV28; clone_size: .; cdr3_length: 16; cdr3_aa: CASRVTGQGNNQPQHF
j_call: TRBJ2-2; v_call: TRBV7-9; clone_size: few; cdr3_length: 13; cdr3_aa: CASSLYKTGELFF
j_call: TRBJ1-1; v_call: TRBV28; clone_size: .; cdr3_length: 14; cdr3_aa: CASRGPGGYTEAFF
j_call: TRBJ2-2; v_call: TRBV19; clone_size: .; cdr3_length: 14; cdr3_aa: CASSITGATGELFF
j_call: TRBJ2-1; v_call: TRBV15; clone_size: .; cdr3_length: 13; cdr3_aa: CATSRDGALEQFF
j_call: TRBJ2-3; v_call: TRBV6-6; clone_size: once; cdr3_length: 15; cdr3_aa: CASSRQAGRADTQYF
j_call: TRBJ1-1; v_call: TRBV9; clone_size: once; cdr3_length: 13; cdr3_aa: CASRGGVGTEAFF
j_call: TRBJ2-7; v_call: TRBV4-1; clone_size: few; cdr3_length: 15; cdr3_aa: CASSQHMGTAYEQYF
j_call: TRBJ2-7; v_call: TRBV6-5; clone_size: .; cdr3_length: 14; cdr3_aa: CASSYGQGAYEQYF
j_call: TRBJ2-7; v_call: TRBV13; clone_size: .; cdr3_length: 14; cdr3_aa: CASSLTGGPLEQYF
j_call: TRBJ1-6; v_call: TRBV28; clone_size: .; cdr3_length: 17; cdr3_aa: CASSLYGTGAYNSPLHF
j_call: TRBJ2-2; v_call: TRBV7-9; clone_size: few; cdr3_length: 17; cdr3_aa: CASSLAGTGSNTGELFF
j_call: TRBJ2-7; v_call: TRBV5-4; clone_size: .; cdr3_length: 14; cdr3_aa: CASSLGQGSYEQYF
j_call: TRBJ2-7; v_call: TRBV5-1; clone_size: .; cdr3_length: 16; cdr3_aa: CASSLGNSNSLEEQYF
j_call: TRBJ2-5; v_call: TRBV6-5; clone_size: .; cdr3_length: 15; cdr3_aa: CASSLGLAGEETQYF
j_call: TRBJ2-5; v_call: TRBV5-1; clone_size: .; cdr3_length: 14; cdr3_aa: CASSFSGGEETQYF
j_call: TRBJ2-7; v_call: TRBV5-4; clone_size: .; cdr3_length: 15; cdr3_aa: CASSLAGVRSYEQYF
j_call: TRBJ1-5; v_call: TRBV2; clone_size: .; cdr3_length: 15; cdr3_aa: CASRDRWHSDQPQHF
j_call: TRBJ2-7; v_call: TRBV7-6; clone_size: few; cdr3_length: 13; cdr3_aa: CASSSDRGHEQYF
j_call: TRBJ1-1; v_call: TRBV7-9; clone_size: .; cdr3_length: 12; cdr3_aa: CSSSLEGTEAFF
j_call: TRBJ2-7; v_call: TRBV19; clone_size: .; cdr3_length: 15; cdr3_aa: CASSIGGRGLNEQYF
j_call: TRBJ1-2; v_call: TRBV29-1; clone_size: .; cdr3_length: 13; cdr3_aa: CSVYGQGGDGYTF
j_call: TRBJ2-3; v_call: TRBV7-3; clone_size: once; cdr3_length: 16; cdr3_aa: CASSPTGMGSKDTQYF
j_call: TRBJ1-6; v_call: TRBV7-9; clone_size: .; cdr3_length: 13; cdr3_aa: CASSPLTLGTLHF
j_call: TRBJ2-7; v_call: TRBV11-2; clone_size: .; cdr3_length: 15; cdr3_aa: CASSLGSGSSYEQYF
j_call: TRBJ1-2; v_call: TRBV28; clone_size: .; cdr3_length: 14; cdr3_aa: CASSLPGHYYGYTF
j_call: TRBJ1-2; v_call: TRBV30; clone_size: few; cdr3_length: 17; cdr3_aa: CAWSAYRDRGSNYGYTF
j_call: TRBJ2-2; v_call: TRBV28; clone_size: .; cdr3_length: 15; cdr3_aa: CASSVLGGRTGELFF
j_call: TRBJ2-7; v_call: TRBV6-6; clone_size: .; cdr3_length: 13; cdr3_aa: CASSPQGLWEQYF
j_call: TRBJ2-7; v_call: TRBV6-1; clone_size: few; cdr3_length: 15; cdr3_aa: CASSVTGSQDGEQYF
j_call: TRBJ2-4; v_call: TRBV28; clone_size: .; cdr3_length: 17; cdr3_aa: CASSSHPWEGESGIQYF
j_call: TRBJ1-2; v_call: TRBV4-3; clone_size: .; cdr3_length: 15; cdr3_aa: CASSQEGKGGYGYTF
j_call: TRBJ2-7; v_call: TRBV2; clone_size: .; cdr3_length: 13; cdr3_aa: CASSRTDSYEQYF
j_call: TRBJ2-5; v_call: TRBV28; clone_size: .; cdr3_length: 12; cdr3_aa: CASTQGSETQYF
j_call: TRBJ1-1; v_call: TRBV7-2; clone_size: .; cdr3_length: 15; cdr3_aa: CASSLALSRGTEAFF
j_call: TRBJ2-3; v_call: TRBV7-2; clone_size: .; cdr3_length: 15; cdr3_aa: CASSRDSTSTDTQYF
j_call: TRBJ1-5; v_call: TRBV20-1; clone_size: .; cdr3_length: 11; cdr3_aa: CSASPNQPQHF
j_call: TRBJ2-6; v_call: TRBV4-3; clone_size: medium-sized; cdr3_length: 16; cdr3_aa: CASSQERGSGANVLTF
j_call: TRBJ2-3; v_call: TRBV7-9; clone_size: .; cdr3_length: 16; cdr3_aa: CASSFRFGSTTDTQYF
j_call: TRBJ2-1; v_call: TRBV7-8; clone_size: .; cdr3_length: 15; cdr3_aa: CASSQGQGSHNEQFF